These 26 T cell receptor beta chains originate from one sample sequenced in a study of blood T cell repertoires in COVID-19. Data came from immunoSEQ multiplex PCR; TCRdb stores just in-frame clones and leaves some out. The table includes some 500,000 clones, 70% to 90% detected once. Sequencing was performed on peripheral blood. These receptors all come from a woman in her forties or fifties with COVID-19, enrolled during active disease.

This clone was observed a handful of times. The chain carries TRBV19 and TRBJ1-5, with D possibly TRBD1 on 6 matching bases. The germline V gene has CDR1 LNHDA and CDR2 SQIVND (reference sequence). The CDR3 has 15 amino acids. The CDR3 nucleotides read TGTGCTACTCACCCACAGGGCGGAGGCAATCAGCCCCAGCATTTT. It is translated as CATHPQGGGNQPQHF.

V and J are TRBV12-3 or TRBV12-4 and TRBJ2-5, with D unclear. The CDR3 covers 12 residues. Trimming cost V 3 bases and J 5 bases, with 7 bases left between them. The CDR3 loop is CASSFSLETQYF. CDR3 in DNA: TGTGCCAGCAGTTTTAGCCTTGAGACCCAGTACTTC.

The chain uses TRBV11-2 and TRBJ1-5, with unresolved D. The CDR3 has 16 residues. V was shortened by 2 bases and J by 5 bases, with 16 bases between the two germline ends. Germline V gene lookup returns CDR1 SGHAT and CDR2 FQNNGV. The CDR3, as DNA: TGTGCCAGCAGCTTATCACCCGGCAGGCCCCATCAGCCCCAGCATTTT. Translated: CASSLSPGRPHQPQHF.

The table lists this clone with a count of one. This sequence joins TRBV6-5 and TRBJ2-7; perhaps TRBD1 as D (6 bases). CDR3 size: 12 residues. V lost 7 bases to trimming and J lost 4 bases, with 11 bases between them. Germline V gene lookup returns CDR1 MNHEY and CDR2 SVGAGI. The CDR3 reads CASIQGIYEQYF. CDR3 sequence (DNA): TGTGCCAGCATACAGGGAATATACGAGCAGTACTTC.

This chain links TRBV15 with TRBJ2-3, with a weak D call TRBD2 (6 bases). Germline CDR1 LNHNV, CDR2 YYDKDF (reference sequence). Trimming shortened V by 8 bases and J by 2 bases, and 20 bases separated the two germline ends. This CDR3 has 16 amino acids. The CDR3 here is CATSGGWQPNTDTQYF. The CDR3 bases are TGTGCCACCTCTGGGGGGTGGCAGCCGAACACAGATACGCAGTATTTT.

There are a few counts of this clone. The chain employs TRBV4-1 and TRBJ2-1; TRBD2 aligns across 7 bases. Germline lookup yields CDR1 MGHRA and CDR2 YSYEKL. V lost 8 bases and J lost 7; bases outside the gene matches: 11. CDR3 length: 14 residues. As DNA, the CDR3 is TGCGCCAGCCGGGGGGTCACCCGAGGAAATGAGCAGTTCTTC. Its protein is CASRGVTRGNEQFF.

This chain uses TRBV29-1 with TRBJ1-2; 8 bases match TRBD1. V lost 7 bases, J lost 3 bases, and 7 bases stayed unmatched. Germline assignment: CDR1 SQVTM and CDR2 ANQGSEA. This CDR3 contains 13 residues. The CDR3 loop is CSARQGNDYGYTF. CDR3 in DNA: TGCAGCGCAAGACAGGGGAATGACTATGGCTACACCTTC.

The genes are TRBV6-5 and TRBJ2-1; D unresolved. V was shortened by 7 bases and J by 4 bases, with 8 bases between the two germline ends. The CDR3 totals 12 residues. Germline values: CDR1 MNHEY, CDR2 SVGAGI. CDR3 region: CASTTVYNEQFF. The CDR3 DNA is TGTGCCAGCACAACAGTTTACAATGAGCAGTTCTTC.

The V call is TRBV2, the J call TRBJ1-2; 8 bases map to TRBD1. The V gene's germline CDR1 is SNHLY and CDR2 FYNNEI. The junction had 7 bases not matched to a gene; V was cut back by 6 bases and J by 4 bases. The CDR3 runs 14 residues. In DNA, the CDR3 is TGTGCCAGCAGGGAGGACAGGGTTTCCTATGGCTACACCTTC. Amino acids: CASREDRVSYGYTF. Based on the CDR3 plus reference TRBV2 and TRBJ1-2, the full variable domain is EPEVTQTPSHQVTQMGQEVILRCVPISNHLYFYWYRQILGQKVEFLVSFYNNEISEKSEIFDDQFSVERPDGSNFTLKIRSTKLEDSAMYFCASREDRVSYGYTFGSGTRLTVV.

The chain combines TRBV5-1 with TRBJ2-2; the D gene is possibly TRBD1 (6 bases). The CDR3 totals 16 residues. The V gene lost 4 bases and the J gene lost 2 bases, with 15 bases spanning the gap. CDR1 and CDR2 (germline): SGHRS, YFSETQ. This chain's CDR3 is CASSTGTTRNTGELFF. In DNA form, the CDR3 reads TGCGCCAGCAGCACCGGGACAACTCGTAACACCGGGGAGCTGTTTTTT.

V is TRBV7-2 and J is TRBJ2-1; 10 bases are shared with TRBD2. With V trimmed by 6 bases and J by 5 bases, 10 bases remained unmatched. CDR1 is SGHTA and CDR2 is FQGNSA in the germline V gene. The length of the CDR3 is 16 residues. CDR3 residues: CASSEPGLAIHNEQFF. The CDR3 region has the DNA TGTGCCAGCAGTGAACCGGGACTAGCGATCCACAATGAGCAGTTCTTC.

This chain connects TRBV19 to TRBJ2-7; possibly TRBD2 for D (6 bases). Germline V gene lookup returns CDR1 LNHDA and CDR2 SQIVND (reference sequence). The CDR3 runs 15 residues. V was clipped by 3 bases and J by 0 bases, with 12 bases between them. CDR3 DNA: TGTGCCAGTAGTATCACCGGGACTGACTCCTACGAGCAGTACTTC. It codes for CASSITGTDSYEQYF.

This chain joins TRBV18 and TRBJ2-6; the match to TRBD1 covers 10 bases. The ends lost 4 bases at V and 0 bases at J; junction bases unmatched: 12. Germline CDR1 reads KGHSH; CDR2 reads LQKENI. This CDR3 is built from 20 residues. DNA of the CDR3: TGTGCCAGCTCACGTCTAACCCCGGGACAGGGGAGCTCTGGGGCCAACGTCCTGACTTTC. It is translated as CASSRLTPGQGSSGANVLTF.

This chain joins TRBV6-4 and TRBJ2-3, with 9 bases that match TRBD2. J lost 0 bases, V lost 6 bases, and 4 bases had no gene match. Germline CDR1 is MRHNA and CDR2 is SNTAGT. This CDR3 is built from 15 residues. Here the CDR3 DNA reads TGTGCCAGCAGACTAAGCGGGGGGAGCACAGATACGCAGTATTTT. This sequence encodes CASRLSGGSTDTQYF.

For the CDR3, the DNA is TGTGCCAGCAGCTTTCCCGGACAGGGAAGGACCGGGGAGCTGTTTTTT. Its translation: CASSFPGQGRTGELFF. The chain recombines TRBV9 with TRBJ2-2, with TRBD1 identical over 8 bases. Germline lookup yields CDR1 SGDLS and CDR2 YYNGEE. The CDR3 totals 16 residues. The V segment lost 4 bases and the J segment 5 bases; nucleotides outside the gene matches: 10.

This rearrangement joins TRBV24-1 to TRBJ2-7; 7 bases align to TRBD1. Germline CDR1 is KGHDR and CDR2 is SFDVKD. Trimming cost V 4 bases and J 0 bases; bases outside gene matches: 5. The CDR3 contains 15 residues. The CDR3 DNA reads TGTGCCACCAGTGACCCGACAGGGAGCTCCTACGAGCAGTACTTC. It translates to CATSDPTGSSYEQYF.

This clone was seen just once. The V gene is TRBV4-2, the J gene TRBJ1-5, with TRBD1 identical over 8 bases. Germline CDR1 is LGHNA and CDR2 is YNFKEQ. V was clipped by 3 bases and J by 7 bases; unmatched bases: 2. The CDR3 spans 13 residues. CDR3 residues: CASSQTGVQPQHF. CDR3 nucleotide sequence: TGTGCCAGCAGCCAGACAGGGGTGCAGCCCCAGCATTTT.

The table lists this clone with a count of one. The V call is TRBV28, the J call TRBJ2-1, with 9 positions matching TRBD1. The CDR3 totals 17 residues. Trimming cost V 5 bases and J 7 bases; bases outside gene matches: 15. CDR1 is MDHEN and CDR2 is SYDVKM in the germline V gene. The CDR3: CASSPTLGTGLSNEQFF. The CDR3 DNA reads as TGTGCCAGCAGTCCTACCCTCGGGACAGGGCTCTCGAATGAGCAGTTCTTC.

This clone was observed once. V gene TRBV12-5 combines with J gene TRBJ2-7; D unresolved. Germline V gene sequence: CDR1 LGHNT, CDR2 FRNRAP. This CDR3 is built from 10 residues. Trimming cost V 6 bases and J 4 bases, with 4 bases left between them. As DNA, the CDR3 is TGTGCTAGTGGGCTATACGAGCAGTACTTC. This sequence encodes CASGLYEQYF.

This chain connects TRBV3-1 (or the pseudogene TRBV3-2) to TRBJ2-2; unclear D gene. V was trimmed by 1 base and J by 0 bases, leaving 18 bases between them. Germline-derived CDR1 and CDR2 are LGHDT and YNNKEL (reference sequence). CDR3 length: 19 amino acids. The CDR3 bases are TGTGCCAGCAGCCAAGGATTCAGTAACAGCCCAGCGAACACCGGGGAGCTGTTTTTT. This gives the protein CASSQGFSNSPANTGELFF.

The CDR3: CASSPTSGGNEQFF. In DNA, the CDR3 is TGTGCCAGCAGTCCGACTAGCGGGGGTAATGAGCAGTTCTTC. This sequence joins TRBV27 and TRBJ2-1; 12 bases are a match to TRBD2. The CDR3 consists of 14 residues. Germline assignment: CDR1 MNHEY and CDR2 SMNVEV (reference sequence). After removal of 5 bases from V and 7 bases from J, the junction contained 3 bases not matched to a gene.

The chain's CDR3 is CASRLNPGQGNEQFF. The CDR3 DNA reads TGTGCCAGCAGGTTAAATCCGGGACAGGGGAATGAGCAGTTCTTC. V gene TRBV7-9 combines with J gene TRBJ2-1, with 10 nucleotides matching TRBD1. CDR1 and CDR2 from the germline V gene are SEHNR and FQNEAQ (reference sequence). The CDR3 contains 15 residues. With 6 bases clipped from V and 7 bases from J, the junction kept 9 bases outside the gene matches.

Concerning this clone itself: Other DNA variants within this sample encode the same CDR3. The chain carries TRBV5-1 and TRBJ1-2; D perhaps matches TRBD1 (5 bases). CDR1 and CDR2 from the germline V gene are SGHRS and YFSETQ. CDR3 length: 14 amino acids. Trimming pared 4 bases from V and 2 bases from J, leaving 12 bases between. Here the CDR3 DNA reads TGCGCCAGCAGCCTGACGGGGGGGAACTATGGCTACACCTTC. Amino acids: CASSLTGGNYGYTF.

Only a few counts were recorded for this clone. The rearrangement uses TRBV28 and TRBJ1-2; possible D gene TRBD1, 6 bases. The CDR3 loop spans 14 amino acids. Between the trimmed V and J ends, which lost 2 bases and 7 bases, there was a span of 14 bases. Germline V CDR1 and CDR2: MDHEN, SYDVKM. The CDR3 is CASSLPQGTAGYTF. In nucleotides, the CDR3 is TGTGCCAGCAGTTTACCCCAGGGGACGGCTGGCTACACCTTC.

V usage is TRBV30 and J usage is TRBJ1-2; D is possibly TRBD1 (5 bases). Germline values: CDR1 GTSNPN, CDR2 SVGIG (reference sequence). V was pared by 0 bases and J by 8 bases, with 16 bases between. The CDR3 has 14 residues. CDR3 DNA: TGTGCCTGGAGTGTAAATAAGGGGAATGGGGGCTACACCTTC. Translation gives CAWSVNKGNGGYTF.

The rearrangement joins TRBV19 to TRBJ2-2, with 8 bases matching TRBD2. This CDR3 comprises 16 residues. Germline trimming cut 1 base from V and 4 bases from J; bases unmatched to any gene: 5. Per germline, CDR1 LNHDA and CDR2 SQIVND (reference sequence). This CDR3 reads CASSIGVSGATGELFF. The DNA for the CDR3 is TGTGCCAGTAGTATAGGCGTTAGCGGGGCCACCGGGGAGCTGTTTTTT.